In this sample, the clone carrying this T cell receptor beta chain turned up a few times. Its antigen is unidentified. This library used around 400 ng RNA and molecular barcoded adaptors spanning alpha/delta and beta/gamma chains. Using its own MiXCR run on the reads, TCRdb lists one record per CDR3 protein. The table lists approximately 37,000 distinct CDR3 sequences, around 15% of them singletons, with 18% in the top ten. The data originate from a study of read filtering for tumor transcriptome and immune sequencing. Overall study results and limits: In IR-seq, single-read clonotypes were 75% to 90% of clonotypes but approximately 3.5% of reads.

CDR3 size: 17 residues. V dropped 0 bases and J dropped 0; count of bases not matched to a gene: 6. CDR1 and CDR2 from the germline V gene are SGHAT and FQNNGV. V is TRBV11-2 and J is TRBJ2-5; 8 bases map to TRBD2. What was sequenced was a population of CD138-negative cells sorted from bone marrow. This receptor was taken from a donor at least 40 years old with multiple myeloma. The CDR3 loop is CASSLDLRGGDQETQYF. The CDR3 region has the DNA TGTGCCAGCAGCTTAGATCTACGGGGGGGTGACCAAGAGACCCAGTACTTC. The variable domain in full, with the rest retrieved from reference TRBV11-2 and TRBJ2-5, is EAGVAQSPRYKIIEKRQSVAFWCNPISGHATLYWYQQILGQGPKLLIQFQNNGVVDDSQLPKDRFSAERLKGVDSTLKIQPAKLEDSAVYLCASSLDLRGGDQETQYFGPGTRLLVL.